This T cell receptor beta chain originates from a study of CD8 T cells in Susac syndrome. The RNA, about 0.45 to 1 ug, was put through reverse transcription using random hexamers. Across 54 Vbeta and 13 Jbeta, TCR beta CDR3 was amplified with immunoSEQ multiplex PCR. TCRdb used MiXCR to reprocess the immunoSEQ multiplex PCR reads, holding one entry per CDR3 protein. Here the sample spans about 60,000 distinct CDR3 sequences, approximately 90% being singletons. TCR beta from blood CD8+ and CD4+ T cells was sequenced. Healthy donors matched for age and sex were used as controls. Isolation of CD8+ and CD4+ T cells was performed negatively, whereas enrichment of TEMRA cells was done by FACS. The CDR3 length is 15 residues. In germline, CDR1 is MNHEY, CDR2 SMNVEV (reference sequence). V dropped 6 bases and J dropped 2; count of bases not matched to a gene: 9.

This sequence joins TRBV27 and TRBJ2-7; 8 bases fit TRBD2. The TCR comes from a human donor in good health. The sequencing sample was made of CD8+ T cells from PBMCs. The CDR3, as DNA: TGTGCCAGCAGGGAATCGGCGGGGGGCCCCTACGAGCAGTACTTC. Its protein is CASRESAGGPYEQYF.